The sequence of this TCR beta chain was determined in a study of Ad26.COV2.S vaccination and SARS-CoV-2 variants. The CDR3 sequence is 16 residues long. Germline CDR1 reads MGHRA; CDR2 reads YSYEKL. The V segment lost 4 bases and the J segment 2 bases; nucleotides outside the gene matches: 5. Study-wide results and limits: Considerable breadth of spike-specific CD8+ and CD4+ T cell responses has reportedly been documented following vaccination.

As to treatment: about 20 received Ad26.COV2.S at low or high dose, single or two shots; roughly five received placebo; per-sample allocation not given. Sampling was done on day 63 after the first vaccine or placebo injection. An Ad26 vector carrying the Wuhan-strain SARS-CoV-2 spike served as the vaccine. This clone was counted between two and nine times. Its matching antigen is unknown. The protocol was immunoSEQ multiplex PCR, while the TCRdb copy is restricted to in-frame clones and leaves out a portion. The repertoire consists of 200,000 to 300,000 clones, with 70% to 90% occurring once and the leading ten covering under 3%.

The clonotype was recovered from a person aged 18-65 years who received the Ad26.COV2.S COVID-19 vaccine or a placebo. This sample comprised peripheral blood, obtained in a trial of Ad26.COV2.S vaccine versus placebo. The chain uses TRBV4-1 and TRBJ2-3; TRBD2 matches 11 bases. The CDR3 reads CASSRGTSGDTDTQYF. The CDR3 DNA reads TGCGCCAGCAGCCGAGGGACTAGCGGAGACACAGATACGCAGTATTTT.